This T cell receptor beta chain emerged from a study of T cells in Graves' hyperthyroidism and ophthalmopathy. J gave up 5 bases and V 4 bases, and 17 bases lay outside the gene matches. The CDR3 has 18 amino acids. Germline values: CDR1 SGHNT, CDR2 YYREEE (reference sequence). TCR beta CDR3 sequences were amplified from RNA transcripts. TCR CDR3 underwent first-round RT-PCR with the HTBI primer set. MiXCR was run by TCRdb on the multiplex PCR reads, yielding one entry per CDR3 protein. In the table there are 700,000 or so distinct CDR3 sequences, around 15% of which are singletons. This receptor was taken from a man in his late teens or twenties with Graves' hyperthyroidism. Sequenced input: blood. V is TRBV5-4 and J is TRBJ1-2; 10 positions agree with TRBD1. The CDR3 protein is CASSRPGTGDYLGYGYTF. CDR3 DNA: TGTGCCAGCAGCCGACCTGGGACAGGGGACTATTTGGGGTATGGCTACACCTTC.